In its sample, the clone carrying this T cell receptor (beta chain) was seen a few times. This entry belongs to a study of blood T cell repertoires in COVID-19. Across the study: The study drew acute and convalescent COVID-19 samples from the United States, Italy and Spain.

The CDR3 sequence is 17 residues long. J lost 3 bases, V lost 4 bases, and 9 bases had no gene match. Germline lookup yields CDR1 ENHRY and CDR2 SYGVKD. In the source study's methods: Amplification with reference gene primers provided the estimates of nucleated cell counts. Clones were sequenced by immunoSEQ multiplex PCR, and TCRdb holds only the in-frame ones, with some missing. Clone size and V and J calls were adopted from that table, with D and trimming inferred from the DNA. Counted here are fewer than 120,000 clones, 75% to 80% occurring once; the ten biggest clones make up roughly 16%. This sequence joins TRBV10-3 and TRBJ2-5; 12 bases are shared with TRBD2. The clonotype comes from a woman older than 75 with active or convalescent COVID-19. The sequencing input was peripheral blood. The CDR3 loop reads CAISGGTSGRKKETQYF. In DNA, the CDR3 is TGTGCCATCAGTGGGGGAACTAGCGGGAGGAAAAAAGAGACCCAGTACTTC.